This entry features one TCR beta chain sequence. TCRdb ran MiXCR on the PCR reads and lists one entry per CDR3 protein. This table holds hundreds of thousands of distinct CDR3 sequences, 25% found once. This specimen belongs to a study of molecular identifiers for immune sequencing clone quantification. The V and J ends lost 1 base and 2 bases respectively, with 9 bases between them. The CDR3 contains 14 residues. Germline V gene lookup returns CDR1 LNHDA and CDR2 SQIVND (reference sequence). The chain recombines TRBV19 with TRBJ2-7, with a possible D match to TRBD2 (5 bases). The sequence derives from a human donor in good health. Some libraries in this study had Jurkat cell RNA spiked in. Source material: naive CD8+ T cells from blood, with Jurkat cell RNA spiked in. Sample subset: FACS-sorted CD8+CD4-CCR7+CD45RA+ naive T cells. The CDR3 loop is CASSIAGSPYEQYF. In DNA form, the CDR3 reads TGTGCCAGTAGTATAGCGGGATCCCCCTACGAGCAGTACTTC.